What follows is one TCR beta chain and its context. Its antigen remains unknown. The CDR3 length is 12 residues. The sample comes from a study of T cell responses to AZD1222 COVID-19 vaccine. Regarding the study as a whole: Close to half of spike-specific TCRs reportedly recognize unmutated variant regions.

Libraries were prepared by immunoSEQ multiplex PCR; TCRdb keeps only in-frame clonotypes and omits some of them. The top ten clones hold around 0.57% of a sample with about 270,000 clones, almost 95% of them seen once. The sequence was obtained from an adult who received the AZD1222 COVID-19 vaccine. Specimen: peripheral blood, collected 28 days after the second AZD1222 dose. The chain uses TRBV21-1 and TRBJ2-2; the table's D call, TRBD2, was not checked against the DNA. TRBV21-1 represents a pseudogene. In nucleotides, the CDR3 is TGTGCCGGGGGGTTTTGCACCGGGGAGCTGTTTTTT. The encoded protein is CAGGFCTGELFF.